These 10 T cell receptor beta chains were all obtained from the same sample, sequenced in a study of blood T cell repertoires in COVID-19. Some clones are missing from TCRdb's copy, which holds only in-frame ones; the method was immunoSEQ multiplex PCR. The table lists some 100,000 clones, approximately 78% of them singletons. The sequenced sample was peripheral blood. The receptors stem from a man in his fifties or sixties with active or convalescent COVID-19.

The chain is built from TRBV7-2 and TRBJ2-2; D is perhaps TRBD2 (6 bases). Germline V CDR1 and CDR2: SGHTA, FQGNSA. The CDR3 has 14 residues. V lost 6 bases, J lost 4 bases, and 12 bases lay in between. DNA of the CDR3: TGTGCCAGCAGGATGGAGGGGTTCACCGGGGAGCTGTTTTTT. Amino acid sequence: CASRMEGFTGELFF.

This clone was detected a few times. The CDR3 loop is CASSLTAGPNTGELFF. The CDR3 nucleotides are TGCGCCAGCAGCTTGACGGCGGGTCCGAACACCGGGGAGCTGTTTTTT. The chain combines TRBV5-1 with TRBJ2-2; a possible D gene is TRBD2 (5 bases). The CDR3 runs 16 residues. CDR1 is SGHRS and CDR2 is YFSETQ in the germline V gene. The V end lost 1 base, the J end lost 0 bases, and 10 bases lay between the germline ends.

This chain joins TRBV9 and TRBJ1-3; the D gene is possibly TRBD1 (6 bases). In germline, CDR1 is SGDLS, CDR2 YYNGEE. V lost 2 bases, J lost 2 bases, and 14 bases lay in between. This CDR3 comprises 16 residues. This CDR3 is CASSVGALLAGNTIYF. CDR3 bases: TGTGCCAGCAGCGTGGGGGCGTTGCTCGCTGGAAACACCATATATTTT.

The V call is TRBV10-1, the J call TRBJ1-2, with 10 bases that match TRBD1. Germline V gene data show CDR1 as WNHNN and CDR2 as SYGVQD (reference sequence). The V segment lost 0 bases and the J segment 7 bases; nucleotides outside the gene matches: 5. The CDR3 is made up of 15 amino acids. This chain's CDR3 is CASSESAGDRGGYTF. The DNA of the CDR3 is TGCGCCAGCAGTGAGTCGGCGGGGGACAGGGGTGGCTACACCTTC.

This sequence joins TRBV7-2 and TRBJ2-3; a weak D match, TRBD1 (6 bases). The germline V and J ends were trimmed by 4 bases and 3 bases, with 11 bases remaining between them. Germline-derived CDR1 and CDR2 are SGHTA and FQGNSA. CDR3 length equals 14 residues. CDR3 coding DNA: TGTGCCAGCAGCTACAATGGACAGACAGATACGCAGTATTTT. This codes for CASSYNGQTDTQYF.

This chain connects TRBV6-5 to TRBJ1-2, with D possibly being TRBD1 (5 bases). V was shortened by 5 bases and J by 8 bases, with 18 bases between the two germline ends. The CDR3 runs 14 residues. CDR1 is MNHEY, CDR2 SVGAGI, per germline. CDR3 loop: CASSPRDSQGGYTF. The CDR3 coding sequence is TGTGCCAGCAGTCCACGGGACTCTCAAGGAGGCTACACCTTC.

The chain recombines TRBV6-5 with TRBJ2-7; 11 bases line up with TRBD1. The trim removed 7 bases at V and 7 bases at J, leaving 9 bases unmatched. Germline V lookup: CDR1 MNHEY, CDR2 SVGAGI. CDR3 size: 14 residues. The chain's CDR3 is CASIYGQGALEQYF. CDR3 sequence (DNA): TGTGCCAGCATATACGGACAGGGGGCGCTGGAGCAGTACTTC.

The chain combines TRBV7-2 with TRBJ1-6; 7 nucleotides match TRBD1. There are 15 residues in the CDR3. V lost 5 bases to trimming and J lost 10 bases; unmatched junction nucleotides: 11. Germline V gives CDR1 SGHTA, CDR2 FQGNSA. The CDR3 region is CASSTRQGGGSPLHF. CDR3 coding DNA: TGTGCCAGCAGCACGCGACAGGGCGGGGGGTCACCCCTCCACTTT.

V gene TRBV5-1 combines with J gene TRBJ1-1; D is undetermined. Germline CDR1 SGHRS, CDR2 YFSETQ. V lost 0 bases and J 1 base, leaving 4 bases between the germline ends. This CDR3 contains 13 residues. CDR3 protein: CASSLEQNTEAFF. The CDR3 nucleotides are TGCGCCAGCAGCTTGGAACAGAACACTGAAGCTTTCTTT.

The rearrangement links TRBV6-5 to TRBJ1-6; unclear D gene. The CDR3 is made up of 14 amino acids. Germline loops: CDR1 MNHEY, CDR2 SVGAGI. The V gene lost 4 bases and the J gene lost 4 bases, with 8 bases spanning the gap. The CDR3 DNA reads TGTGCCAGCAGTTCCGGGATATATAATTCACCCCTCCACTTT. Its translation is CASSSGIYNSPLHF.